The entry that follows covers one T cell receptor (beta chain) sequence. What it binds is unknown. Germline-derived CDR1 and CDR2 are SGHKS and YYEKEE (reference sequence). This CDR3 has 15 residues. V lost 2 bases and J 5 bases, leaving 11 bases between the germline ends. The sample is drawn from a study of blood T cells in healthy people across ages. Findings and caveats of the study: More naive CD4+ cells and higher diversity marked long-lived donors relative to aged donors. Measured against age, TCR beta diversity per million T cells decreased in a roughly linear manner.

With a J-beta primer mix and a sample-barcoded 5' primer, a second PCR ran 7 to 11 cycles. TCRdb re-derived calls from the 5' RACE reads in MiXCR, one entry per CDR3 protein. The repertoire holds hundreds of thousands of distinct CDR3 sequences, with 40% to 50% as singletons. Material for sequencing was blood. The genes are TRBV5-5 and TRBJ1-6; the D is unclear. This sequence was found in a man in his fifties or sixties in good health. CDR3 in DNA: TGTGCCAGCAGCTTAGGAGGAAGAAATAATTCACCCCTCCACTTT. Its translation is CASSLGGRNNSPLHF.